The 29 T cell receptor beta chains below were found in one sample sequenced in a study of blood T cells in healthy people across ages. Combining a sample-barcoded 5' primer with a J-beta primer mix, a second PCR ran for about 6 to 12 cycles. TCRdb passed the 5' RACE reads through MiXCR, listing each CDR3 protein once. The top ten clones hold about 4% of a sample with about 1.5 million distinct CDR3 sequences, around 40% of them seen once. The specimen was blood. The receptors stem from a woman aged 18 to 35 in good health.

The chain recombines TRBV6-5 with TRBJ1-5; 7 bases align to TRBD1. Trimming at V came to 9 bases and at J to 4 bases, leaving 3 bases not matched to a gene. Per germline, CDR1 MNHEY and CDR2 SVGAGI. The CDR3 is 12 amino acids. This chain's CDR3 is CARGTENQPQHF. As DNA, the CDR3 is TGTGCCAGGGGGACAGAAAATCAGCCCCAGCATTTT.

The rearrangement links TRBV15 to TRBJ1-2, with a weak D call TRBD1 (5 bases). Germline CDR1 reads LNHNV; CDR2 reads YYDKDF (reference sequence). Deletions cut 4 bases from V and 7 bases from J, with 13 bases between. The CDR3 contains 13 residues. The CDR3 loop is CATSTRPGGGYTF. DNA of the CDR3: TGTGCCACCAGCACACGACCGGGGGGTGGCTACACCTTC.

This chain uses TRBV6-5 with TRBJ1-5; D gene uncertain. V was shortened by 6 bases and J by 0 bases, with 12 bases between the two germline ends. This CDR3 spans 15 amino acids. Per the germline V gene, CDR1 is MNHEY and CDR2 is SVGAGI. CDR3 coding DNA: TGTGCCAGCAGCAGGACTTTCGGTAGCAATCAGCCCCAGCATTTT. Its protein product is CASSRTFGSNQPQHF.

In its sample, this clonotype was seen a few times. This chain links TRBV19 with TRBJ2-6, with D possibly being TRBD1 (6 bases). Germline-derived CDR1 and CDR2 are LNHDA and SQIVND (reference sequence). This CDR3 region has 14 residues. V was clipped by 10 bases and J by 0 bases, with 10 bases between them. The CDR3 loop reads CATNRVSGANVLTF. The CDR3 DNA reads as TGTGCCACTAACAGGGTCTCTGGGGCCAACGTCCTGACTTTC. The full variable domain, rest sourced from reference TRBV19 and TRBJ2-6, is DGGITQSPKYLFRKEGQNVTLSCEQNLNHDAMYWYRQDPGQGLRLIYYSQIVNDFQKGDIAEGYSVSREKKESFPLTVTSAQKNPTAFYLCATNRVSGANVLTFGAGSRLTVL.

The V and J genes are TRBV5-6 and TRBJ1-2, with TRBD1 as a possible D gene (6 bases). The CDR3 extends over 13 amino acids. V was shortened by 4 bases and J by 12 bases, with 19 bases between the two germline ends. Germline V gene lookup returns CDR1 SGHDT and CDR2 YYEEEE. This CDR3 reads CASSPPGAQSHTF. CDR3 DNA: TGTGCCAGCAGCCCGCCGGGGGCCCAAAGCCACACCTTC. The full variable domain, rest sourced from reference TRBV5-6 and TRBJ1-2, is DAGVTQSPTHLIKTRGQQVTLRCSPKSGHDTVSWYQQALGQGPQFIFQYYEEEERQRGNFPDRFSGHQFPNYSSELNVNALLLGDSALYLCASSPPGAQSHTFGSGTRLTVV.

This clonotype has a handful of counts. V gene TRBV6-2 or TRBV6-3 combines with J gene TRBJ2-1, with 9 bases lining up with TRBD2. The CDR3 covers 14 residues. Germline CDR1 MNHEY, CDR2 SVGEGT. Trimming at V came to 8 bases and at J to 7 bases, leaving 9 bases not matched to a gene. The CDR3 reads CASREAGGNNEQFF. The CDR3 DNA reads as TGTGCCAGCCGGGAGGCGGGGGGGAATAATGAGCAGTTCTTC.

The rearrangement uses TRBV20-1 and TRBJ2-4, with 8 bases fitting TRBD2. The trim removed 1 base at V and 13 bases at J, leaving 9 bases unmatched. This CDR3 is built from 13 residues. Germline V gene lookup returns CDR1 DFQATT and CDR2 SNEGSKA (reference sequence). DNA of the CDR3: TGCAGTGCTAGAGTCCTAGCGGGCGTTGCCCAGTACTTC. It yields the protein CSARVLAGVAQYF.

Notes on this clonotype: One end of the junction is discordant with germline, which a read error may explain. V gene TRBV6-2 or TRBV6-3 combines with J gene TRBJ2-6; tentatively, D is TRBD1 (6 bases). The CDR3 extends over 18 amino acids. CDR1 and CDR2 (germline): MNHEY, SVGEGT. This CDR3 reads CASIRNRVEGSWANVLTF. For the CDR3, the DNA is TGTGCCAGCATCAGAAACAGGGTCGAAGGCTCTTGGGCCAACGTCCTGACTTTC.

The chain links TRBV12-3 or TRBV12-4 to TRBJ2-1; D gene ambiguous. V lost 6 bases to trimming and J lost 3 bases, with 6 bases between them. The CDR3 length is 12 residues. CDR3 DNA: TGTGCCAGCAGGGTCCGCTACAATGAGCAGTTCTTC. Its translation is CASRVRYNEQFF.

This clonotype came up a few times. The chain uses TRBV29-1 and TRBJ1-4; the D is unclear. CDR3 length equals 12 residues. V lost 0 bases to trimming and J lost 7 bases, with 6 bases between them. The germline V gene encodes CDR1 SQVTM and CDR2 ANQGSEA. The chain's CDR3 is CSVEDRSEKLFF. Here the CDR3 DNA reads TGCAGCGTTGAAGATAGAAGTGAAAAACTGTTTTTT.

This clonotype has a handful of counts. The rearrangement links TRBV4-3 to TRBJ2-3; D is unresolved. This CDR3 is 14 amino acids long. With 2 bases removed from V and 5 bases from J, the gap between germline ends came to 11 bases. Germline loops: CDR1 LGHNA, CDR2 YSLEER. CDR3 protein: CASSQSDFVDTQYF. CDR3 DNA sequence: TGCGCCAGCAGCCAATCCGACTTTGTAGATACGCAGTATTTT.

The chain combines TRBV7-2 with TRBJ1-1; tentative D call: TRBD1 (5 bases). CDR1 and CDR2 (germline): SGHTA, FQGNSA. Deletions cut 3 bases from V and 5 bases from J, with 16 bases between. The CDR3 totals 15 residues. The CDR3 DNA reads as TGTGCCAGCAGCTTCCCCGCCCGGGGGAGAACTGAAGCTTTCTTT. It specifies CASSFPARGRTEAFF.

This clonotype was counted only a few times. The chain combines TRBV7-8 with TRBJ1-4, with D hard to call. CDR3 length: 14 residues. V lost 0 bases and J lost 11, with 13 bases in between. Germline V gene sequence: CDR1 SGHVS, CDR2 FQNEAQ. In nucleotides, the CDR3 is TGTGCCAGCAGCTTAGCCCGGACGGACGGCAAACTGTTTTTT. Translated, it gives CASSLARTDGKLFF.

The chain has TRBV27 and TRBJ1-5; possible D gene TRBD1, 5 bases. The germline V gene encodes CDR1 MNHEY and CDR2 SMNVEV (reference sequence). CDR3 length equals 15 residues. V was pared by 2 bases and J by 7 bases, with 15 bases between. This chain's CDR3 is CASSLGTASGQPQHF. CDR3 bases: TGTGCCAGCAGTTTAGGGACGGCTTCGGGCCAGCCCCAGCATTTT.

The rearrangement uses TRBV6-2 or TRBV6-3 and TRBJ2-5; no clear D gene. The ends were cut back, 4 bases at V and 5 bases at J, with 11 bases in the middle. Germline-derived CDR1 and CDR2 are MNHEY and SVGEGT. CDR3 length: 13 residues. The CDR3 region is CASSFWARETQYF. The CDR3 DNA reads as TGTGCCAGCAGTTTCTGGGCCCGGGAGACCCAGTACTTC.

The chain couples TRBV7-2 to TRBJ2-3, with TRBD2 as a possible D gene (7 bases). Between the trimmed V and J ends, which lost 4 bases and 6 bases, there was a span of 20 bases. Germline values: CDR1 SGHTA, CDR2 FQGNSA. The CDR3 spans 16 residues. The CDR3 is CASSWGGRGKMDTQYF. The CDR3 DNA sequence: TGTGCCAGCAGCTGGGGGGGGAGGGGGAAGATGGATACGCAGTATTTT.

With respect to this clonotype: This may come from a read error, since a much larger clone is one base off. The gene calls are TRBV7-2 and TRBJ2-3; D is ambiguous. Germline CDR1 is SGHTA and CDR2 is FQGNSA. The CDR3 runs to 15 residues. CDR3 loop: CARSYHYVSTDTQYF. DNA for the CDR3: TGTGCCCGCAGCTACCACTACGTTAGCACAGATACGCAGTATTTT.

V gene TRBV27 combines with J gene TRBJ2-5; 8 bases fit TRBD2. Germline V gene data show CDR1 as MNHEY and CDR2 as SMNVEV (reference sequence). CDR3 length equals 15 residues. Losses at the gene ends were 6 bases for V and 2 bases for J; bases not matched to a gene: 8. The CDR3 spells CASRPVLAAQETQYF. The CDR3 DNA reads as TGTGCCAGCAGGCCCGTACTAGCGGCTCAAGAGACCCAGTACTTC.

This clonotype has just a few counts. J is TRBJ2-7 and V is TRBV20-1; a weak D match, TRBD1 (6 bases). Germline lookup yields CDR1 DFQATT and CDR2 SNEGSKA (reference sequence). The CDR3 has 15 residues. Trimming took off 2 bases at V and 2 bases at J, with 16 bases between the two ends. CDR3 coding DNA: TGCAGTGCTAGATTTCGGACAGCCAAACCCTACGAGCAGTACTTC. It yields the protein CSARFRTAKPYEQYF.

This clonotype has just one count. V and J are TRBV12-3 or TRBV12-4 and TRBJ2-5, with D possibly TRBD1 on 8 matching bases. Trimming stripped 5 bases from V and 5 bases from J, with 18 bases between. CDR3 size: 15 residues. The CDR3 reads CASSKRTGRGETQYF. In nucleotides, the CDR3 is TGTGCCAGCAGTAAGAGGACAGGGAGGGGGGAGACCCAGTACTTC.

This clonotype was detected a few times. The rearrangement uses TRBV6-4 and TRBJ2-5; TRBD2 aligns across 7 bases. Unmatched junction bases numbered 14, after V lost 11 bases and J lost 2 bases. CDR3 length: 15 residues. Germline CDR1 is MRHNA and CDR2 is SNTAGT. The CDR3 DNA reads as TGTGCCTTCAGTAGCCCGGGAGGATTTCAAGAGACCCAGTACTTC. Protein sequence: CAFSSPGGFQETQYF.

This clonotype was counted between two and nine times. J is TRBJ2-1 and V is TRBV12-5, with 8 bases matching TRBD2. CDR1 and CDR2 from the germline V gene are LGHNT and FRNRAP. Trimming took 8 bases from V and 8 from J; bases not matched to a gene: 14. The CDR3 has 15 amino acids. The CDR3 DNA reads TGTGCTAGTCTCCCGAGCGGGGGCTTAATCTATGAGCAGTTCTTC. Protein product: CASLPSGGLIYEQFF.

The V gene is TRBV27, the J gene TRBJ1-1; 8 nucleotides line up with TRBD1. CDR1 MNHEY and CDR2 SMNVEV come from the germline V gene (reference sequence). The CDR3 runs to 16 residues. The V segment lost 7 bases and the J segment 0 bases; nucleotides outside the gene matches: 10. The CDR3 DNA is TGTGCCAGCATCAGCAGGACAGGGTTGATGAACACTGAAGCTTTCTTT. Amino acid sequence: CASISRTGLMNTEAFF.

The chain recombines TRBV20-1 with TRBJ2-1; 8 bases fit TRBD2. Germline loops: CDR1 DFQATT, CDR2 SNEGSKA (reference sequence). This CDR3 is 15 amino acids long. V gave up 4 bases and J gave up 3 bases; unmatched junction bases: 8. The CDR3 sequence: CSAIGQRGFYNEQFF. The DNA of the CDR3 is TGCAGTGCTATCGGCCAGCGGGGGTTCTACAATGAGCAGTTCTTC.

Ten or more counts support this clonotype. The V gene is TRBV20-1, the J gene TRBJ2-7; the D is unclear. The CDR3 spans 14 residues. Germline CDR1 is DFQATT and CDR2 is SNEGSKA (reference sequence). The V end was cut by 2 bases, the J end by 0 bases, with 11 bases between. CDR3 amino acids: CSARNPGDSYEQYF. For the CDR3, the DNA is TGCAGTGCTAGAAACCCAGGAGACTCCTACGAGCAGTACTTC.

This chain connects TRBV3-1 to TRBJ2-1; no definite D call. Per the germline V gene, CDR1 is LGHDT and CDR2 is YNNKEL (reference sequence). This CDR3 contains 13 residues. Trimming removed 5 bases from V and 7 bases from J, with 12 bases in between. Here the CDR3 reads CASSIRLRNEQFF. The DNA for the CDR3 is TGTGCCAGCAGCATAAGGCTACGGAATGAGCAGTTCTTC.

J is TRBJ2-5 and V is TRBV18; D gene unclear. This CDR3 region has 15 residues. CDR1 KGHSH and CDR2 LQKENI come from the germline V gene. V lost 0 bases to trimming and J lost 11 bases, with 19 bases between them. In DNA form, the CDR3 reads TGTGCCAGCTCACCACCAGGCGTCCCCTACAATGAGCAGTACTTC. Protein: CASSPPGVPYNEQYF.

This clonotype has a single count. CDR3 sequence: CASSSFGGWRETQYF. The CDR3 coding sequence is TGTGCCAGCAGTTCCTTCGGGGGGTGGCGGGAGACCCAGTACTTC. This sequence joins TRBV12-3 or TRBV12-4 and TRBJ2-5, with 7 positions matching TRBD2. This CDR3 comprises 15 residues. V dropped 4 bases and J dropped 5; count of bases not matched to a gene: 10.

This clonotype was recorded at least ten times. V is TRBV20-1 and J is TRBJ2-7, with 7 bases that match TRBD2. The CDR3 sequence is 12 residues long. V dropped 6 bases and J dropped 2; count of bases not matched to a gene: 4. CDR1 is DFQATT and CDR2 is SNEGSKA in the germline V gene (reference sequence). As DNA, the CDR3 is TGCAGTGCCAAACTAGCGACCTACGAGCAGTACTTC. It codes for CSAKLATYEQYF.